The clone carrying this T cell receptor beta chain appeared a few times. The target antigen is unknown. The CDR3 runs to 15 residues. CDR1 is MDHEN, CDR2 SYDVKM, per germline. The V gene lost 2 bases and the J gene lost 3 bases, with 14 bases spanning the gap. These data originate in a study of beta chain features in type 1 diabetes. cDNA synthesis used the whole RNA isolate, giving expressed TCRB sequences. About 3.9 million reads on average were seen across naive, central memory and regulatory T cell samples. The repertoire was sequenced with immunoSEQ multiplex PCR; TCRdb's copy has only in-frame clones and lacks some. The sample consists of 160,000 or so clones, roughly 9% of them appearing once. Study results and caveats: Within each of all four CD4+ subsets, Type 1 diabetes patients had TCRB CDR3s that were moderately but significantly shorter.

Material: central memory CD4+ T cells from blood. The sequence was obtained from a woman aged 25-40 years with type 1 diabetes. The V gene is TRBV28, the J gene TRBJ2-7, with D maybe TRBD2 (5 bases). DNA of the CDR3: TGTGCCAGCAGTTTACGGGGTAGTATAAGCTACGAGCAGTACTTC. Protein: CASSLRGSISYEQYF.